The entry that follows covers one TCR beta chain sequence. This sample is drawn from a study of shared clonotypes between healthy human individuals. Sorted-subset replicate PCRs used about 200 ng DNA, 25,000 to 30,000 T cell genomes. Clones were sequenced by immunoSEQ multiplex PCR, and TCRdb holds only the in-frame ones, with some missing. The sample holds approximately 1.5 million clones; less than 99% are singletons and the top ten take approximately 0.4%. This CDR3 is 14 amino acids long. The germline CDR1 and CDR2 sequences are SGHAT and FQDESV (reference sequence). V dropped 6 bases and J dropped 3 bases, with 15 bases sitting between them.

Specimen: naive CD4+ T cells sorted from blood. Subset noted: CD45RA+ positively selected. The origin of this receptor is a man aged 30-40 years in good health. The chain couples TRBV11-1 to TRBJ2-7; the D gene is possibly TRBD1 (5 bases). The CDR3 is CASRRTSNYYEQYF. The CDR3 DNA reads TGTGCCAGCAGACGGACAAGTAACTACTACGAGCAGTACTTC.